The rows below give T cell receptor beta chains drawn from one sample of a study of B cell selection in AIRE deficiency. Clones were sequenced by immunoSEQ multiplex PCR, and TCRdb holds only the in-frame ones, with some missing. Found here are 20,000 to 25,000 clones, about 95% of them singletons; the top ten hold 2%. The sequenced sample consisted of Tregs sorted from PBMCs. The receptors shown here come from a human donor with AIRE deficiency. Each CDR3 is given with its conserved first and last residue. The D gene is left open where the match is weak. Clone size is shown for a subset of rows, as once, few, many or a class of expanded clone.

d_gene	v_gene	abundance	j_gene	CDR3aa	CDR3nt
.	TRBV7-2	.	TRBJ2-7	CASSYRLYEQYF	TGTGCCAGCAGCTACCGTCTCTACGAGCAGTACTTC
TRBD1	TRBV19	once	TRBJ2-3	CASRDRGLADTQYF	TGTGCCAGTAGGGACAGGGGGCTTGCAGATACGCAGTATTTT
.	TRBV5-6	.	TRBJ1-5	CASSTRHFSRQPQHF	TGTGCCAGCAGCACGCGACACTTCTCTCGTCAGCCCCAGCATTTT
.	TRBV29-1	.	TRBJ2-7	CSVAEGAYEQYF	TGCAGCGTTGCGGAGGGGGCGTACGAGCAGTACTTC
TRBD1	TRBV28	.	TRBJ1-1	CASSRTGVIDTEAFF	TGTGCCAGCAGCAGGACAGGGGTGATTGACACTGAAGCTTTCTTT
TRBD2	TRBV28	few	TRBJ2-3	CASSLPGGPDTQYF	TGTGCCAGCAGTTTACCGGGAGGGCCAGATACGCAGTATTTT
.	TRBV5-1	.	TRBJ1-5	CASSLDRDQPQHF	TGCGCCAGCAGCTTGGACCGCGATCAGCCCCAGCATTTT
.	TRBV5-4	.	TRBJ2-7	CASSLRESRYEQYF	TGTGCCAGCAGCCTCAGGGAATCCCGCTACGAGCAGTACTTC
.	TRBV28	.	TRBJ2-7	CASSFKGYYEQYF	TGTGCCAGCAGTTTTAAGGGGTACTACGAGCAGTACTTC
.	TRBV18	.	TRBJ2-3	CASSPLPGTDTQYF	TGTGCCAGCTCACCACTACCTGGGACAGATACGCAGTATTTT
TRBD1	TRBV19	.	TRBJ2-7	CASSTRQGAIYEQYF	TGTGCCAGTAGTACCCGACAGGGGGCGATCTACGAGCAGTACTTC
TRBD1	TRBV5-1	.	TRBJ1-5	CASRSRDRGLWHF	TGCGCCAGCAGGTCCCGGGACAGGGGCCTCTGGCATTTT
TRBD1	TRBV7-8	.	TRBJ1-6	CASRDHGQVPRSPLHF	TGTGCCAGCAGGGACCACGGACAGGTTCCTCGTTCACCCCTCCACTTT
TRBD2	TRBV28	.	TRBJ2-2	CATTRGSEYTGELFF	TGTGCCACTACCCGCGGGAGTGAGTACACCGGGGAGCTGTTTTTT
.	TRBV5-1	.	TRBJ2-7	CASSLALGNYEQYF	TGCGCCAGCAGCTTGGCCCTAGGGAACTACGAGCAGTACTTC
.	TRBV21-1	.	TRBJ2-7	CASSKAGTESLYF	TGTGCCAGCAGCAAAGCGGGGACAGAAAGTCTGTACTTC
.	TRBV11-3	.	TRBJ1-3	CASSSESGNTIYF	TGTGCCAGCAGCTCGGAGTCTGGAAACACCATATATTTT
TRBD2	TRBV30	.	TRBJ2-7	CAWGYTRGGQYF	TGTGCCTGGGGATACACCCGCGGGGGGCAGTACTTC
.	TRBV28	once	TRBJ2-7	CASSLSGGWEQYF	TGTGCCAGCAGTTTAAGTGGAGGGTGGGAGCAGTACTTC
.	TRBV7-8	.	TRBJ1-2	CASSPSLGSKNYGYTF	TGTGCCAGCAGCCCCAGTTTAGGCTCAAAGAACTATGGCTACACCTTC
.	TRBV30	.	TRBJ2-7	CAWSLRYTEQYF	TGTGCCTGGAGCCTGCGGTACACCGAGCAGTACTTC
.	TRBV7-9	.	TRBJ2-3	CASSPRGAGNTDTQYF	TGTGCCAGCAGCCCCCGCGGGGCGGGCAACACAGATACGCAGTATTTT
TRBD1	TRBV7-6	.	TRBJ2-7	CASSHGQGLSYEQYF	TGTGCCAGCAGCCATGGACAGGGCCTATCCTACGAGCAGTACTTC
.	TRBV7-2	.	TRBJ2-7	CASSREGNREQYF	TGTGCCAGCAGCAGAGAGGGGAATCGGGAGCAGTACTTC
.	TRBV2	.	TRBJ2-1	CASSEVQLYNEQFF	TGTGCCAGCAGTGAAGTACAGCTCTACAATGAGCAGTTCTTC
.	TRBV21-1	.	TRBJ1-2	CASSTRDGFYGYTF	TGTGCCAGCAGCACTCGGGACGGATTCTATGGCTACACCTTC
.	TRBV6-5	.	TRBJ1-2	CASSDTLTAYGYTF	TGTGCCAGCAGCGATACCCTGACAGCATATGGCTACACCTTC
.	TRBV29-1	.	TRBJ2-5	CSAQEQQETQYF	TGCAGCGCCCAGGAACAACAAGAGACCCAGTACTTC
.	TRBV19	.	TRBJ1-1	CASSGRGGGTEAFF	TGTGCCAGTAGTGGCCGGGGGGGTGGCACTGAAGCTTTCTTT
TRBD1	TRBV2	.	TRBJ1-1	CASSGPMTGNAFF	TGTGCCAGCAGTGGTCCAATGACAGGGAACGCTTTCTTT
.	TRBV15	.	TRBJ2-1	CATSGRTILNYNEQFF	TGTGCCACCAGCGGGAGGACTATCCTGAATTACAATGAGCAGTTCTTC
TRBD1	TRBV7-2	.	TRBJ1-6	CASTPGGGLHNSPLHF	TGTGCCAGCACCCCGGGAGGGGGCTTGCATAATTCACCCCTCCACTTT
TRBD2	TRBV7-9	.	TRBJ2-3	CASSLGGRAFGPDTQYF	TGTGCCAGCAGCTTAGGCGGGAGGGCCTTTGGACCAGATACGCAGTATTTT